The source of this T cell receptor beta chain is a study of shared clonotypes between healthy human individuals. Overall study results and limits: Estimated richness was generally greater in naive than memory subsets.

This clone was counted only a few times. Its antigen is unknown. The method was immunoSEQ multiplex PCR; TCRdb's version includes in-frame clones alone and lacks a portion of them. The data contain approximately 2,000,000 clones, 85% to 95% of them singletons. Sequencing used naive CD4+ T cells from PBMCs. Subset denoted: CD45RA+ positively selected. This clonotype was obtained from a man younger than 35 in good health. Some clones in this sample may be carry-over from other donors' samples.

The CDR3 spells CASSSTERNQPQHF. The CDR3 DNA reads as TGTGCCAGCAGTTCGACAGAGCGCAATCAGCCCCAGCATTTT. J is TRBJ1-5 and V is TRBV2; D may be TRBD1 (5 bases). Germline CDR1 and CDR2: SNHLY and FYNNEI. Deletions cut 5 bases from V and 2 bases from J, with 10 bases between. This CDR3 comprises 14 residues. Looking up the rest from reference TRBV2 and TRBJ1-5 gives the full variable domain: EPEVTQTPSHQVTQMGQEVILRCVPISNHLYFYWYRQILGQKVEFLVSFYNNEISEKSEIFDDQFSVERPDGSNFTLKIRSTKLEDSAMYFCASSSTERNQPQHFGDGTRLSIL.